This T cell receptor beta chain was identified during a study of Ad26.COV2.S vaccination and SARS-CoV-2 variants. In the study overall: Intramuscular Ad26.COV2.S doses were given once or twice, 56 days apart. Whole-study findings and limits: Responses of spike-specific T cells (both CD8+ and CD4+) reportedly showed substantial breadth after vaccination. Participants given vaccine showed non-spike TCR breadth similar to that of placebo recipients. Vaccinees displayed broader spike-specific TCR repertoires than placebo recipients.

This sample's treatment: over 15 received Ad26.COV2.S at low or high dose, single or two shots; 5 received placebo; per-sample allocation not given. All samples were drawn on day 63, counting from the first vaccine or placebo injection. Germline CDR1 and CDR2: KGHSH and LQKENI. The CDR3 spans 15 residues. V lost 3 bases, J lost 1 base, and 12 bases lay in between. This clone was observed once. Its specificity is not known. Using immunoSEQ multiplex PCR, the repertoire was profiled, and TCRdb retains in-frame clones only, with some absent. This sample carries around 320,000 clones, just under 85% of them seen once, and the ten largest clones take 2% to 2.5%.

The source was peripheral blood, collected in a trial of Ad26.COV2.S vaccine versus placebo. This chain links TRBV18 with TRBJ1-1, with no clear D. This TCR was recovered from a person between 18 and 65 years old who received the Ad26.COV2.S COVID-19 vaccine or a placebo. CDR3 sequence (DNA): TGTGCCAGCTCACCCCGGGCCCAGAGGAACACTGAAGCTTTCTTT. It translates to CASSPRAQRNTEAFF.